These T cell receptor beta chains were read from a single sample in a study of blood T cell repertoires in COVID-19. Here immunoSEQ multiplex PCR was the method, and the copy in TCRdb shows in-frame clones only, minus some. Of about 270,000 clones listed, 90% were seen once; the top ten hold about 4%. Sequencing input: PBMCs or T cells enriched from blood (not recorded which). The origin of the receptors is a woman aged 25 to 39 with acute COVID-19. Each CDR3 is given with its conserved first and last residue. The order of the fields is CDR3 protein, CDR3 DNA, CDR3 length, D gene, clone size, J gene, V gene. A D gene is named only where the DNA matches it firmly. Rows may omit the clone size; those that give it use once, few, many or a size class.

CDR3 protein: CAWSVGQGVNEQFF
CDR3 DNA: TGTGCCTGGAGTGTAGGACAGGGGGTAAATGAGCAGTTCTTC
CDR3 length: 14
D gene: TRBD1
clone size: NA
J gene: TRBJ2-1
V gene: TRBV30

CDR3 protein: CASSEDSNYGYTF
CDR3 DNA: TGTGCCAGCAGTGAAGACAGTAACTATGGCTACACCTTC
CDR3 length: 13
D gene: NA
clone size: NA
J gene: TRBJ1-2
V gene: TRBV6-1

CDR3 protein: CASSQHRTGVNYGYTF
CDR3 DNA: TGTGCCAGCAGTCAACACAGGACAGGGGTTAACTATGGCTACACCTTC
CDR3 length: 16
D gene: TRBD1
clone size: NA
J gene: TRBJ1-2
V gene: TRBV6-2/TRBV6-3

CDR3 protein: CASSEAAGLVNIQYF
CDR3 DNA: TGTGCCAGCAGTGAAGCGGCAGGGCTGGTAAACATTCAGTACTTC
CDR3 length: 15
D gene: NA
clone size: NA
J gene: TRBJ2-4
V gene: TRBV2

CDR3 protein: CASSELPGAAYEQYF
CDR3 DNA: TGTGCCAGCAGTGAATTACCAGGGGCGGCTTACGAGCAGTACTTC
CDR3 length: 15
D gene: NA
clone size: NA
J gene: TRBJ2-7
V gene: TRBV2

CDR3 protein: CASSSPSEGSGNTIYF
CDR3 DNA: TGTGCCAGTAGTAGCCCATCGGAGGGCTCTGGAAACACCATATATTTT
CDR3 length: 16
D gene: NA
clone size: once
J gene: TRBJ1-3
V gene: TRBV19

CDR3 protein: CASSLYPGVDIQYF
CDR3 DNA: TGTGCCAGCAGTTTATATCCAGGGGTGGACATTCAGTACTTC
CDR3 length: 14
D gene: NA
clone size: NA
J gene: TRBJ2-4
V gene: TRBV27

CDR3 protein: CASSFASYNEQFF
CDR3 DNA: TGCGCCAGCAGCTTCGCCAGTTACAATGAGCAGTTCTTC
CDR3 length: 13
D gene: NA
clone size: few
J gene: TRBJ2-1
V gene: TRBV5-1

CDR3 protein: CASSKQGFEAFF
CDR3 DNA: TGTGCCAGCAGCAAGCAGGGGTTTGAAGCTTTCTTT
CDR3 length: 12
D gene: NA
clone size: once
J gene: TRBJ1-1
V gene: TRBV11-1

CDR3 protein: CASASLPPGGRDEQYF
CDR3 DNA: TGTGCCAGCGCGTCCCTGCCCCCGGGCGGGAGAGACGAGCAGTACTTC
CDR3 length: 16
D gene: TRBD2
clone size: NA
J gene: TRBJ2-7
V gene: TRBV27

CDR3 protein: CASSQGDSPYGYTF
CDR3 DNA: TGTGCCAGCAGCCAAGGGGACAGCCCCTATGGCTACACCTTC
CDR3 length: 14
D gene: TRBD1
clone size: NA
J gene: TRBJ1-2
V gene: TRBV4-2

CDR3 protein: CSASRSGQGNYGYTF
CDR3 DNA: TGCAGTGCTAGTCGGTCCGGACAGGGGAACTATGGCTACACCTTC
CDR3 length: 15
D gene: TRBD1
clone size: once
J gene: TRBJ1-2
V gene: TRBV20-1

CDR3 protein: CSGRTSGSADTQYF
CDR3 DNA: TGCAGCGGCCGGACTAGCGGGAGCGCAGATACGCAGTATTTT
CDR3 length: 14
D gene: TRBD2
clone size: many
J gene: TRBJ2-3
V gene: TRBV29-1

CDR3 protein: CASSLNRKGGYTF
CDR3 DNA: TGTGCCAGCAGCCTCAACAGGAAGGGGGGCTACACCTTC
CDR3 length: 13
D gene: NA
clone size: once
J gene: TRBJ1-2
V gene: TRBV14

CDR3 protein: CASSFKREDTDTQYF
CDR3 DNA: TGCGCCAGCAGCTTTAAACGGGAGGACACAGATACGCAGTATTTT
CDR3 length: 15
D gene: TRBD2
clone size: once
J gene: TRBJ2-3
V gene: TRBV5-1

CDR3 protein: CASSETGEAGNTIYF
CDR3 DNA: TGTGCCAGTAGCGAGACAGGGGAGGCTGGAAACACCATATATTTT
CDR3 length: 15
D gene: TRBD1
clone size: NA
J gene: TRBJ1-3
V gene: TRBV19

CDR3 protein: CASREPGQGTAAAEQYF
CDR3 DNA: TGTGCCAGCAGAGAACCGGGACAGGGGACGGCCGCCGCCGAGCAGTACTTC
CDR3 length: 17
D gene: TRBD1
clone size: NA
J gene: TRBJ2-7
V gene: TRBV6-1

CDR3 protein: CASSGRSDIGSYEQYF
CDR3 DNA: TGTGCCAGCAGTGGGAGGAGTGACATTGGGAGCTACGAGCAGTACTTC
CDR3 length: 16
D gene: NA
clone size: NA
J gene: TRBJ2-7
V gene: TRBV2

CDR3 protein: CASSLTGGLKAYEQYF
CDR3 DNA: TGTGCCAGCAGCTTGACAGGGGGATTGAAGGCCTACGAGCAGTACTTC
CDR3 length: 16
D gene: TRBD1
clone size: NA
J gene: TRBJ2-7
V gene: TRBV28

CDR3 protein: CAISRGSGAYEQYF
CDR3 DNA: TGTGCCATCAGTCGTGGTAGCGGGGCGTACGAGCAGTACTTC
CDR3 length: 14
D gene: TRBD2
clone size: NA
J gene: TRBJ2-7
V gene: TRBV10-3

CDR3 protein: CSVGPDRGSGNTIYF
CDR3 DNA: TGCAGCGTTGGTCCCGACAGGGGCTCTGGAAACACCATATATTTT
CDR3 length: 15
D gene: TRBD1
clone size: NA
J gene: TRBJ1-3
V gene: TRBV29-1

CDR3 protein: CSASGGELSSYNEQFF
CDR3 DNA: TGCAGTGCTAGTGGGGGGGAGTTGAGCTCCTACAATGAGCAGTTCTTC
CDR3 length: 16
D gene: TRBD2
clone size: NA
J gene: TRBJ2-1
V gene: TRBV20-1

CDR3 protein: CASSLFGIPGELFF
CDR3 DNA: TGTGCCAGCAGTTTATTCGGGATACCCGGGGAGCTGTTTTTT
CDR3 length: 14
D gene: NA
clone size: NA
J gene: TRBJ2-2
V gene: TRBV27

CDR3 protein: CATSDVAGSVTDTQYF
CDR3 DNA: TGTGCCACCAGTGATGTGGCAGGGTCTGTCACAGATACGCAGTATTTT
CDR3 length: 16
D gene: NA
clone size: NA
J gene: TRBJ2-3
V gene: TRBV24-1

CDR3 protein: CASSRRDSNTGELFF
CDR3 DNA: TGTGCCAGCAGTCGCCGGGACAGTAACACCGGGGAGCTGTTTTTT
CDR3 length: 15
D gene: TRBD1
clone size: NA
J gene: TRBJ2-2
V gene: TRBV28

CDR3 protein: CATKAGVVGELFF
CDR3 DNA: TGTGCCACCAAAGCGGGAGTGGTCGGGGAGCTGTTTTTT
CDR3 length: 13
D gene: TRBD2
clone size: NA
J gene: TRBJ2-2
V gene: TRBV2

CDR3 protein: CASSYYPGGSTDTQYF
CDR3 DNA: TGTGCCAGCAGTTACTATCCGGGAGGGAGCACAGATACGCAGTATTTT
CDR3 length: 16
D gene: TRBD2
clone size: NA
J gene: TRBJ2-3
V gene: TRBV6-2/TRBV6-3

CDR3 protein: CASSIIEAGGTYNEQFF
CDR3 DNA: TGTGCCAGTAGTATTATTGAAGCGGGAGGCACCTACAATGAGCAGTTCTTC
CDR3 length: 17
D gene: TRBD2
clone size: NA
J gene: TRBJ2-1
V gene: TRBV19

CDR3 protein: CASSHGTGNTEAFF
CDR3 DNA: TGTGCCAGTAGTCATGGGACAGGGAACACTGAAGCTTTCTTT
CDR3 length: 14
D gene: TRBD1
clone size: NA
J gene: TRBJ1-1
V gene: TRBV19

CDR3 protein: CASSQDRVGGNSF
CDR3 DNA: TGCGCCAGCAGCCAAGATCGGGTTGGAGGGAACAGTTTT
CDR3 length: 13
D gene: NA
clone size: NA
J gene: TRBJ1-1
V gene: TRBV4-3

CDR3 protein: CASSLGEGVWETQYF
CDR3 DNA: TGTGCCAGCAGCTTAGGGGAGGGAGTATGGGAGACCCAGTACTTC
CDR3 length: 15
D gene: TRBD2
clone size: NA
J gene: TRBJ2-5
V gene: TRBV5-4